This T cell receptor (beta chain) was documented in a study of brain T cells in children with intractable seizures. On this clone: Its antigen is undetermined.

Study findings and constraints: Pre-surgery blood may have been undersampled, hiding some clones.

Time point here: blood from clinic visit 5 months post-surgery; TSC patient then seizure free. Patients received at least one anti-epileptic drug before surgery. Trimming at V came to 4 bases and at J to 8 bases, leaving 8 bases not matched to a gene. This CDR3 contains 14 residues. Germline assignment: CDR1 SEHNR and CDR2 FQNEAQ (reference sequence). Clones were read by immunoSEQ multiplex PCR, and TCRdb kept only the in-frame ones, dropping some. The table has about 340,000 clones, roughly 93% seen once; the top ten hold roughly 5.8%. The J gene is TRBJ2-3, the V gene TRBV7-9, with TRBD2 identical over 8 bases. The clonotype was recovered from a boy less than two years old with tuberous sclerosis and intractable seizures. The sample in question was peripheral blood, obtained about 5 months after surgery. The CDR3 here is CASSSAGTSGTQYF. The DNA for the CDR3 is TGTGCCAGCAGCTCAGCAGGGACTAGTGGTACGCAGTATTTT. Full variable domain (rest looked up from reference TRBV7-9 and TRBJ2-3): DTGVSQNPRHKITKRGQNVTFRCDPISEHNRLYWYRQTLGQGPEFLTYFQNEAQLEKSRLLSDRFSAERPKGSFSTLEIQRTEQGDSAMYLCASSSAGTSGTQYFGPGTRLTVL.